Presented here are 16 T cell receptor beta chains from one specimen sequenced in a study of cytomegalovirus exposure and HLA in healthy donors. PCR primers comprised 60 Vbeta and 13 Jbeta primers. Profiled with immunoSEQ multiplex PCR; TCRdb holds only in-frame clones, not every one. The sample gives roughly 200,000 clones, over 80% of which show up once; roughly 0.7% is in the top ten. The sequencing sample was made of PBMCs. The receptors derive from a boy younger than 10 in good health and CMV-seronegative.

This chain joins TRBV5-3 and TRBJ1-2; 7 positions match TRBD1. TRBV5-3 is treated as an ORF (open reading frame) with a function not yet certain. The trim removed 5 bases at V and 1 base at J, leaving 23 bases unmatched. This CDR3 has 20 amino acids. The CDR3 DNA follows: TGTGCCAGAAGAGCAATCCCAGGTGAGGGACAGCCAAACCTTAACTATGGCTACACCTTC. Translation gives CARRAIPGEGQPNLNYGYTF.

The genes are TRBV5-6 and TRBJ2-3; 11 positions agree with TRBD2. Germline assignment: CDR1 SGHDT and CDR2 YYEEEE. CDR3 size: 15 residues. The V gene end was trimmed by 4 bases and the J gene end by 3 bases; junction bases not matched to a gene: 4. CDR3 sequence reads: CASSLAGGLTDTQYF. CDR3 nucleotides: TGTGCCAGCAGCCTAGCGGGGGGACTAACAGATACGCAGTATTTT.

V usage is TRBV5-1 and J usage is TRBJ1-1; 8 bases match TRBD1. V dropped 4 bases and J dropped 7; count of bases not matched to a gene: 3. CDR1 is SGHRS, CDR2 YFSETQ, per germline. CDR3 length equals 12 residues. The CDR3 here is CASSPGTGEAFF. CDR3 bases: TGCGCCAGCAGCCCTGGGACAGGTGAAGCTTTCTTT.

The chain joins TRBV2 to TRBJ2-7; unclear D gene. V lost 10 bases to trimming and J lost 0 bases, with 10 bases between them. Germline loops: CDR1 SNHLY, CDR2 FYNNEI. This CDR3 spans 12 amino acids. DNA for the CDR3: TGTGCCATCTTGGGCACCTCCTACGAGCAGTACTTC. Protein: CAILGTSYEQYF. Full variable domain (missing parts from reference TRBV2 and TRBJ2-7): EPEVTQTPSHQVTQMGQEVILRCVPISNHLYFYWYRQILGQKVEFLVSFYNNEISEKSEIFDDQFSVERPDGSNFTLKIRSTKLEDSAMYFCAILGTSYEQYFGPGTRLTVT.

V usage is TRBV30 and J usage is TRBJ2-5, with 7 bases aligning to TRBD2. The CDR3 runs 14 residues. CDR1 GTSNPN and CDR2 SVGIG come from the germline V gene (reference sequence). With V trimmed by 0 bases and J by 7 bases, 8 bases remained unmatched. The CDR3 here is CAWSVDGTIGTQYF. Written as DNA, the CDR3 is TGTGCCTGGAGTGTAGATGGGACTATAGGGACCCAGTACTTC.

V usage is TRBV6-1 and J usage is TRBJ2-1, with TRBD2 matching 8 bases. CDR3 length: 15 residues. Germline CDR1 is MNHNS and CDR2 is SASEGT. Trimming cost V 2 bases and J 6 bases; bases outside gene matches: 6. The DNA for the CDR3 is TGTGCCAGCAGTGAAAAAGGACGGGAGGGCAATGAGCAGTTCTTC. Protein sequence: CASSEKGREGNEQFF.

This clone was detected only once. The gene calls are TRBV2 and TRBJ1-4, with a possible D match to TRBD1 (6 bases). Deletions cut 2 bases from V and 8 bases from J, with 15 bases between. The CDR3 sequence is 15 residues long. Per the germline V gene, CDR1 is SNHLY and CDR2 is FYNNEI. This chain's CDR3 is CASSESYRAPEKLFF. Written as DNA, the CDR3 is TGTGCCAGCAGTGAAAGCTACAGGGCCCCCGAAAAACTGTTTTTT.

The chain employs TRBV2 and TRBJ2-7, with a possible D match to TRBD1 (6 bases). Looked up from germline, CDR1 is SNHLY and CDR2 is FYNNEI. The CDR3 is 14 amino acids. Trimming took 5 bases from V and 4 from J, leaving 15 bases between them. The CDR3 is CASSPQGPGYEQYF. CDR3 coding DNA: TGTGCCAGCAGTCCCCAGGGGCCAGGGTACGAGCAGTACTTC.

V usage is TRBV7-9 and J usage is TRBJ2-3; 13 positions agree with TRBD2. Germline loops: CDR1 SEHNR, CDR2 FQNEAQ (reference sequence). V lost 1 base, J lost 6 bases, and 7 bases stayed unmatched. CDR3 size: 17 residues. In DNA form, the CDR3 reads TGTGCCAGCAGCTTAGAAGTCGGGACTAGCGGGGCCGATACGCAGTATTTT. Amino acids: CASSLEVGTSGADTQYF.

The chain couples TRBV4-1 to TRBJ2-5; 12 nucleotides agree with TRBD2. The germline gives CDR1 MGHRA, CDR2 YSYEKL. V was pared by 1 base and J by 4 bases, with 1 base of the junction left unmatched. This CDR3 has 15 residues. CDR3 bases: TGCGCCAGCAGCCAAGGGACTAGCGGGGTAGAGACCCAGTACTTC. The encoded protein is CASSQGTSGVETQYF.

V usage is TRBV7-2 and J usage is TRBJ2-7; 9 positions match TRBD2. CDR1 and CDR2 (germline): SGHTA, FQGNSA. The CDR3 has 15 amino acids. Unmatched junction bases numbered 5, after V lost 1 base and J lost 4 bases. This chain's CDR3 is CASSLELAGVYEQYF. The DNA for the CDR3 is TGTGCCAGCAGCTTAGAGTTAGCGGGAGTGTACGAGCAGTACTTC.

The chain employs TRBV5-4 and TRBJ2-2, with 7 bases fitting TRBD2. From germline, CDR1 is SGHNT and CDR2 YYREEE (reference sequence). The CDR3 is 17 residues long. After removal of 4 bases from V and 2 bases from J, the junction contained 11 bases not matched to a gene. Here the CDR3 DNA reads TGTGCCAGCAGCGTCCAGGCGGGAGCCCCTAACACCGGGGAGCTGTTTTTT. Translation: CASSVQAGAPNTGELFF. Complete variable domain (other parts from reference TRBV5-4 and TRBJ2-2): ETGVTQSPTHLIKTRGQQVTLRCSSQSGHNTVSWYQQALGQGPQFIFQYYREEENGRGNFPPRFSGLQFPNYSSELNVNALELDDSALYLCASSVQAGAPNTGELFFGEGSRLTVL.

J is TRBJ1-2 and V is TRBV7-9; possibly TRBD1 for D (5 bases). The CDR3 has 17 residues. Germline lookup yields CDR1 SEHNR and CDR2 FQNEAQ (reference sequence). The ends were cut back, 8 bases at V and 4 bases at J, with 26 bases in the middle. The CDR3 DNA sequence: TGTGCCAGCCGAGACACCACGGCGAGACAGACCCCCTATGGCTACACCTTC. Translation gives CASRDTTARQTPYGYTF.

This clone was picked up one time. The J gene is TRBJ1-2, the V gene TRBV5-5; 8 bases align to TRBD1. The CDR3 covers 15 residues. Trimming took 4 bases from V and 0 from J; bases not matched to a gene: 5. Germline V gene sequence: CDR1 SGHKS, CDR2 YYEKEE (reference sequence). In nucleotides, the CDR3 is TGTGCCAGCAGCGCCGGACAGGGTTCTAACTATGGCTACACCTTC. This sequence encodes CASSAGQGSNYGYTF.

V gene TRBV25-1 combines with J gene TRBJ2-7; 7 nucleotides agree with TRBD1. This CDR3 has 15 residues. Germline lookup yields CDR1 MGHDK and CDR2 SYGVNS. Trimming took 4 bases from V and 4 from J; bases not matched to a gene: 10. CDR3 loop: CASSARDRPSYEQYF. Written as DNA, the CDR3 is TGTGCCAGCAGTGCCCGGGACAGACCTTCGTACGAGCAGTACTTC.

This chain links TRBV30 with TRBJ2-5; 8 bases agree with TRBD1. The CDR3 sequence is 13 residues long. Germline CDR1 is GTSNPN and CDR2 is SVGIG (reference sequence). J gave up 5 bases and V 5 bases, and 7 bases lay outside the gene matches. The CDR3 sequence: CAWGRQGQETQYF. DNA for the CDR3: TGTGCCTGGGGACGACAGGGGCAGGAGACCCAGTACTTC.